The entry below describes one TCR beta chain. The data were taken from a study of control samples from healthy donors and cancer patients. This CDR3 has 14 residues. In germline, CDR1 is SGHTA, CDR2 FQGNSA. V dropped 5 bases and J dropped 7 bases, with 18 bases sitting between them. Some clones are missing from TCRdb's copy, which holds only in-frame ones; the method was immunoSEQ multiplex PCR. The data show fewer than 60,000 clones, with 90% to 95% seen just once and approximately 2.3% held by the top ten. The V gene is TRBV7-2, the J gene TRBJ2-7; weak D call: TRBD2 (6 bases). The clonotype was recovered from a man aged 25-45 years in good health. Sequencing input: blood. The CDR3 DNA reads TGTGCCAGCAGCCCCGGGACTTCCCTCCTGGAGCAGTACTTC. Translating it yields CASSPGTSLLEQYF.